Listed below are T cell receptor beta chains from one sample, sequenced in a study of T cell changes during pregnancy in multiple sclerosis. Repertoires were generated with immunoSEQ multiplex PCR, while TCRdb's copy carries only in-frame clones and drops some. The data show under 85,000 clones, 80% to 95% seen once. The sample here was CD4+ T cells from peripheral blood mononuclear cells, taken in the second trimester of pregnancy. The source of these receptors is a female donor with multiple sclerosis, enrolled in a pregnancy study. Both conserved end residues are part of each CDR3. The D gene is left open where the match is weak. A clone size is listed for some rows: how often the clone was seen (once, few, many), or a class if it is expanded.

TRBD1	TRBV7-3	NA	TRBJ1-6	CASSFTGDNSPLHF	TGTGCCAGCAGCTTTACAGGGGATAATTCACCCCTCCACTTT
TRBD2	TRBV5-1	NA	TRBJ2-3	CASSALAGNTDTQYF	TGCGCCAGCAGCGCCTTAGCGGGGAACACAGATACGCAGTATTTT
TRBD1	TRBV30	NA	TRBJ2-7	CAWSPYRGQGPREQYF	TGTGCCTGGAGCCCCTACCGGGGACAGGGTCCAAGGGAGCAGTACTTC
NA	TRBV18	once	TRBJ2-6	CASSPQGALGANVLTF	TGTGCCAGCTCACCCCAAGGGGCACTCGGGGCCAACGTCCTGACTTTC
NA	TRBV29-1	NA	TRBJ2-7	CSVEDRGYEQYF	TGCAGCGTTGAAGATCGGGGTTACGAGCAGTACTTC
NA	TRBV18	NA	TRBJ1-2	CASSPQRQEYGYTF	TGTGCCAGCTCACCACAACGACAGGAATATGGCTACACCTTC
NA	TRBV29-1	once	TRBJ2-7	CSVASGSGQEYF	NA
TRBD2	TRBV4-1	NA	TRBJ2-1	CASSQGPSGVIEQFF	TGCGCCAGCAGCCAAGGACCTAGCGGGGTCATAGAGCAGTTCTTC
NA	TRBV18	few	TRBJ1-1	CASSPAGDTEAFF	TGTGCCAGCTCACCGGCGGGGGACACTGAAGCTTTCTTT
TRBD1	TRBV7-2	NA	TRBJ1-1	CASSPRTGGNTEAFF	TGTGCCAGCAGCCCCCGGACAGGGGGCAACACTGAAGCTTTCTTT